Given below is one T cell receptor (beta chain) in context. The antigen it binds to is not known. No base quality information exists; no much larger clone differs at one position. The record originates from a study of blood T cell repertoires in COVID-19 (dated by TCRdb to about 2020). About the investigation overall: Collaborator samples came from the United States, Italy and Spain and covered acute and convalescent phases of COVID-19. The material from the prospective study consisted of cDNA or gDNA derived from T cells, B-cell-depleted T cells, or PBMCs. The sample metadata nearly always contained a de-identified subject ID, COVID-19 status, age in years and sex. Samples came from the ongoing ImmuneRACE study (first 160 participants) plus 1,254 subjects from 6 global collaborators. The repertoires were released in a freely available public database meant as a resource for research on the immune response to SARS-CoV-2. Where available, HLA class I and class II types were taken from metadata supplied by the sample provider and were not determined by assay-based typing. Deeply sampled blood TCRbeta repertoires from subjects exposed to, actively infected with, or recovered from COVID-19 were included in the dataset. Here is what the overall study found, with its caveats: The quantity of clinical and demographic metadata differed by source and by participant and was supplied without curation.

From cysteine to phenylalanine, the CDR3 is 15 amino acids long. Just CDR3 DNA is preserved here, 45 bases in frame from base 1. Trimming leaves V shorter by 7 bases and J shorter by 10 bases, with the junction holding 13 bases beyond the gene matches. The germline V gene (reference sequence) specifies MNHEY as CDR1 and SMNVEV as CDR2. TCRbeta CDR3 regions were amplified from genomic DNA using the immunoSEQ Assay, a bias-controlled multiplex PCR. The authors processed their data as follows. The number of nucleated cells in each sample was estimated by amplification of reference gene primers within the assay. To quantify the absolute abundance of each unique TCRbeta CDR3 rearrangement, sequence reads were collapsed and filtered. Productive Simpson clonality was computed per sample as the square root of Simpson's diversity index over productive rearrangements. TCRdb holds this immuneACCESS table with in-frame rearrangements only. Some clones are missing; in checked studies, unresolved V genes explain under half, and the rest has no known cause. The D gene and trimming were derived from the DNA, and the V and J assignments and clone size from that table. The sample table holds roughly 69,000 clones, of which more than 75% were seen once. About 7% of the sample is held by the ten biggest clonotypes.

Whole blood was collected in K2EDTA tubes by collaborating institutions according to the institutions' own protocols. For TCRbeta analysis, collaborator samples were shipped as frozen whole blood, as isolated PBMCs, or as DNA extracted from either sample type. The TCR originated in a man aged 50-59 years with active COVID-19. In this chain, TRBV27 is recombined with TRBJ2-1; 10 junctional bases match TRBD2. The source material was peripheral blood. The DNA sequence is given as TGTGCCAGCACCCGGGGTCTAGCGGGAGTTGGCGAGCAGTTCTTC. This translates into CASTRGLAGVGEQFF.